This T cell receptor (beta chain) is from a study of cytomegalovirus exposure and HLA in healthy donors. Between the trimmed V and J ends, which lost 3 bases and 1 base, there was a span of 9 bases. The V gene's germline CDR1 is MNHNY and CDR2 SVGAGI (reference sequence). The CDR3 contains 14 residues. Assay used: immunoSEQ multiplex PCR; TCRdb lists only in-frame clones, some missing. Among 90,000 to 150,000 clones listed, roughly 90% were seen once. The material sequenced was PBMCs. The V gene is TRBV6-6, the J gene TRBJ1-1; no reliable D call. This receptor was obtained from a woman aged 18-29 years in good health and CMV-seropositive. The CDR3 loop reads CASSYGGGNTEAFF. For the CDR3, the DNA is TGTGCCAGCAGTTATGGTGGAGGGAACACTGAAGCTTTCTTT.